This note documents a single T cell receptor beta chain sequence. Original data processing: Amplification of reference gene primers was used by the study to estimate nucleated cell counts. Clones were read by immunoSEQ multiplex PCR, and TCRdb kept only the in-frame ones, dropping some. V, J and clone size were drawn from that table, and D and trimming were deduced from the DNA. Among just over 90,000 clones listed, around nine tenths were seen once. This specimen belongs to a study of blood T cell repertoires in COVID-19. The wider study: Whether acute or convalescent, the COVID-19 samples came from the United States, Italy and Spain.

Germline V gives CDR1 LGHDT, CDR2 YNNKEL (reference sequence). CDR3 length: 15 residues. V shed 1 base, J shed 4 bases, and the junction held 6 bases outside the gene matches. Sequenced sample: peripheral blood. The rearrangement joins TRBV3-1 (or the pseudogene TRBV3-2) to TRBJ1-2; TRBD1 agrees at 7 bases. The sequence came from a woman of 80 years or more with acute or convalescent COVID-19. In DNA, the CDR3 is TGTGCCAGCAGCCAAGGGATTGACAGGGCCTATGGCTACACCTTC. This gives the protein CASSQGIDRAYGYTF.